What follows are 13 T cell receptor beta chains derived from one specimen sequenced in a study of shared clonotypes between healthy human individuals. Method: immunoSEQ multiplex PCR; TCRdb's copy keeps in-frame clones and lacks some. This sample has about 490,000 clones, with 81% found just once. The sequencing sample was made of PBMCs. The receptors were gathered from a woman in her 40s in good health. Some clones in this sample may be carry-over from other donors' samples.

This clone was seen a handful of times. The gene calls are TRBV28 and TRBJ2-7, with D possibly being TRBD1 (6 bases). Germline assignment: CDR1 MDHEN and CDR2 SYDVKM. V shed 7 bases and J shed 5 bases, with 15 bases lying between them. The CDR3 contains 13 residues. The CDR3 DNA sequence: TGTGCCAGCACCTTGCGCAGGGGCCACGAGCAGTACTTC. Its translation is CASTLRRGHEQYF.

The chain couples TRBV29-1 to TRBJ2-2, with 10 bases that match TRBD1. The CDR3 extends over 13 amino acids. Germline V gene data show CDR1 as SQVTM and CDR2 as ANQGSEA. With 7 bases clipped from V and 5 bases from J, the junction kept 4 bases outside the gene matches. In DNA, the CDR3 is TGCAGCGCTGACAGGGGGCGAACCGGGGAGCTGTTTTTT. Protein product: CSADRGRTGELFF.

This clone appeared many times. The chain links TRBV28 to TRBJ2-1; 11 nucleotides agree with TRBD2. Trimming removed 8 bases from V and 2 bases from J; junction bases left unmatched: 5. Germline assignment: CDR1 MDHEN and CDR2 SYDVKM. The CDR3 spans 15 residues. This CDR3 is CASLAGGKTYNEQFF. In nucleotides, the CDR3 is TGTGCCAGCTTAGCGGGAGGGAAGACCTACAATGAGCAGTTCTTC.

V gene TRBV29-1 combines with J gene TRBJ2-1; 16 positions match TRBD2. From germline, CDR1 is SQVTM and CDR2 ANQGSEA. Trimming cost V 1 base and J 8 bases; bases outside gene matches: 14. The CDR3 has 19 amino acids. This CDR3 is CSVEVSSWAGTSGRDEQFF. The CDR3 nucleotides are TGCAGCGTTGAAGTGTCGTCGTGGGCCGGGACTAGCGGGAGGGATGAGCAGTTCTTC.

The chain combines TRBV2 with TRBJ1-5; D is unclear. CDR1 is SNHLY and CDR2 is FYNNEI in the germline V gene. V shed 7 bases and J shed 0 bases, with 7 bases lying between them. The CDR3 length is 13 residues. CDR3 sequence reads: CASTQSSNQPQHF. The CDR3 DNA reads TGTGCCAGCACCCAGAGTAGCAATCAGCCCCAGCATTTT. Looking up the rest from reference TRBV2 and TRBJ1-5 gives the full variable domain: EPEVTQTPSHQVTQMGQEVILRCVPISNHLYFYWYRQILGQKVEFLVSFYNNEISEKSEIFDDQFSVERPDGSNFTLKIRSTKLEDSAMYFCASTQSSNQPQHFGDGTRLSIL.

This chain uses TRBV2 with TRBJ2-7; 9 nucleotides agree with TRBD1. J lost 4 bases, V lost 8 bases, and 3 bases had no gene match. This CDR3 comprises 12 residues. Looked up from germline, CDR1 is SNHLY and CDR2 is FYNNEI. CDR3 region: CASGTGRYEQYF. The CDR3 DNA is TGTGCCAGCGGGACAGGGAGGTACGAGCAGTACTTC.

Notes on this clone: A single base is all that separates this from a far larger clone, so a read error is likely. The V call is TRBV27, the J call TRBJ2-1; a weak D match, TRBD2 (5 bases). Germline CDR1 MNHEY, CDR2 SMNVEV (reference sequence). The CDR3 length is 13 residues. CDR3: CTSSLYREGEQFF. The DNA of the CDR3 is TGTACCAGCAGTTTATACCGGGAAGGTGAGCAGTTCTTC.

The V gene is TRBV7-2, the J gene TRBJ1-1; D gene unclear. Trimming pared 3 bases from V and 1 base from J, leaving 12 bases between. The CDR3 consists of 15 residues. CDR1 and CDR2 (germline): SGHTA, FQGNSA. The CDR3 region has the DNA TGTGCCAGCAGCTTCCCGAAAAACCAGAACACTGAAGCTTTCTTT. This translates into CASSFPKNQNTEAFF.

CDR3 loop: CASSQQGLGETQYF. The CDR3, as DNA: TGCGCCAGCAGCCAGCAAGGGTTAGGGGAGACCCAGTACTTC. This chain links TRBV4-1 with TRBJ2-5, with D unclear. V lost 3 bases, J lost 5 bases, and 13 bases lay in between. Germline CDR1 MGHRA, CDR2 YSYEKL. CDR3 size: 14 residues.

A remark on this clone: A far larger clone is only one base removed, so a read error is likely. At the DNA level, this CDR3 is encoded by other sequences in the same sample as well. V usage is TRBV30 and J usage is TRBJ2-7; TRBD2 is a possible D gene (5 bases). The CDR3 totals 14 residues. V lost 3 bases and J lost 6, with 18 bases in between. Germline CDR1 and CDR2: GTSNPN and SVGIG (reference sequence). The CDR3 coding sequence is TGTGCCTGGAGGCCCTGGCGTGAGGGCCGCGAGCAGTACTTC. Amino acid sequence: CAWRPWREGREQYF.

The chain has TRBV28 and TRBJ2-1, with 10 bases matching TRBD2. V trimming: 5 bases; J trimming: 6 bases; junction bases outside the gene matches: 13. Germline assignment: CDR1 MDHEN and CDR2 SYDVKM. The CDR3 spans 17 residues. The CDR3 protein is CASSHLGLAGDGNEQFF. CDR3 coding DNA: TGTGCCAGCAGTCACCTGGGTCTAGCGGGAGACGGCAATGAGCAGTTCTTC.

Turning to this clone: A single base is all that separates this from a far larger clone, so a read error is likely. The J gene is TRBJ2-4, the V gene TRBV7-9; D is tentatively TRBD1 or TRBD2 (5 bases each). CDR1 and CDR2 from the germline V gene are SEHNR and FQNEAQ (reference sequence). The CDR3 spans 14 residues. CDR3 in DNA: TGTACCAGCAGCTTAGGGACGGCAAAAAACATTCAGTACTTC. Amino acids: CTSSLGTAKNIQYF.

Of note for this clone: A far larger clone is only one base removed, so a read error is likely. The rearrangement links TRBV25-1 to TRBJ2-2; D is uncertain. The CDR3 totals 14 residues. V lost 0 bases and J 6 bases, leaving 8 bases between the germline ends. In germline, CDR1 is MGHDK, CDR2 SYGVNS. This CDR3 is CASSEYDGAGELFF. CDR3 bases: TGTGCCAGCAGTGAATATGATGGGGCCGGGGAGCTGTTTTTT.